This TCR beta chain stems from a study of T cells after yellow fever vaccination. Study-level findings and limits: The bulk population could contribute abundant contaminating clonotypes to FACS-sorted repertoires. A minor fraction of clonotypes spanned both CD4 and CD8 compartments. In post-booster samples, most primary-vaccination clones reappeared (around 95% CD4, 88% CD8).

Conversion of TCR transcripts into cDNA relied on 5'RACE template switching, which added a universal primer site and UMIs. MiXCR was run by TCRdb on the 5' RACE reads, yielding one entry per CDR3 protein. The sample holds just under 600,000 distinct CDR3 sequences; roughly 12% are singletons and the top ten take roughly an eighth. This clonotype was recorded a few times. The antigen remains unidentified. Germline V gene sequence: CDR1 SGHRS, CDR2 YFSETQ. V gave up 0 bases and J gave up 3 bases; unmatched junction bases: 8. The CDR3 loop spans 16 amino acids. The chain couples TRBV5-1 to TRBJ2-7, with 8 positions matching TRBD1. This specimen consisted of PBMCs, obtained on the day of the yellow fever booster vaccination. This TCR was sampled from a man aged 25-45 years who received the YFV17D yellow fever vaccine. CDR3 bases: TGCGCCAGCAGCTTGGTTGGGACAGGAGCTCACTACGAGCAGTACTTC. It specifies CASSLVGTGAHYEQYF.